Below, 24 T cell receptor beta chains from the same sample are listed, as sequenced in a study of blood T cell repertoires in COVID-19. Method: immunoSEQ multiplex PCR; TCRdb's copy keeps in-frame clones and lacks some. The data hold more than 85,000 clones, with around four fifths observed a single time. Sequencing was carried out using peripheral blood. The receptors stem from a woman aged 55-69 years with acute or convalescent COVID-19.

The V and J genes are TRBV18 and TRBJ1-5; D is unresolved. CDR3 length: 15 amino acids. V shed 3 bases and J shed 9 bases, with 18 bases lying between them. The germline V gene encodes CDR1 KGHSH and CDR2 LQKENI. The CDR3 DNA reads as TGTGCCAGCTCACCGACGGGGTTAAGTGACGGGCCCCAGCATTTT. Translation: CASSPTGLSDGPQHF. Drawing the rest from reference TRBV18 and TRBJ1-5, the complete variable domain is NAGVMQNPRHLVRRRGQEARLRCSPMKGHSHVYWYRQLPEEGLKFMVYLQKENIIDESGMPKERFSAEFPKEGPSILRIQQVVRGDSAAYFCASSPTGLSDGPQHFGDGTRLSIL.

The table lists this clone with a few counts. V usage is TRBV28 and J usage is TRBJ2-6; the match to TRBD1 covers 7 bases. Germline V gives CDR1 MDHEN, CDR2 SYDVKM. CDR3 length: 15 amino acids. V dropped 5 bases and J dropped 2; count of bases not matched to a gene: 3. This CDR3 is CASSLGQTGANVLTF. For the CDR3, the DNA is TGTGCCAGCAGTCTGGGACAGACTGGGGCCAACGTCCTGACTTTC. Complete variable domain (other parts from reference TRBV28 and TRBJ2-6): DVKVTQSSRYLVKRTGEKVFLECVQDMDHENMFWYRQDPGLGLRLIYFSYDVKMKEKGDIPEGYSVSREKKERFSLILESASTNQTSMYLCASSLGQTGANVLTFGAGSRLTVL.

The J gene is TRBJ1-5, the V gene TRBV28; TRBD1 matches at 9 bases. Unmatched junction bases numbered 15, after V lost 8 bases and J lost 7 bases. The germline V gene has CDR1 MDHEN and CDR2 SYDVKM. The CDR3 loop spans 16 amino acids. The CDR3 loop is CASQTPGQGLWQPQHF. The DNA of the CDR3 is TGTGCCAGCCAGACCCCGGGACAGGGTTTGTGGCAGCCCCAGCATTTT.

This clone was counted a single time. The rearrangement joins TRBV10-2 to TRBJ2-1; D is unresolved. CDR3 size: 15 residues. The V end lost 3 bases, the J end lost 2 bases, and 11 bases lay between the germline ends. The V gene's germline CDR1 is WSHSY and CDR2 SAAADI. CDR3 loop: CASSEGAVTYNEQFF. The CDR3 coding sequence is TGCGCCAGCAGTGAAGGCGCGGTTACCTACAATGAGCAGTTCTTC.

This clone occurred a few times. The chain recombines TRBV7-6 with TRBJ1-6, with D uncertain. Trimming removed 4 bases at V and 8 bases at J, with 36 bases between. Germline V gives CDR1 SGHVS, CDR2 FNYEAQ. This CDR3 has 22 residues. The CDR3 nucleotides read TGTGCCAGCAGCTCACGAGCCCGGTCGGGGAGGATCACACCGGTCCAGGATTCACCCCTCCACTTT. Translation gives CASSSRARSGRITPVQDSPLHF. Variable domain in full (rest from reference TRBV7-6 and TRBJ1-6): GAGVSQSPRYKVTKRGQDVALRCDPISGHVSLYWYRQALGQGPEFLTYFNYEAQQDKSGLPNDRFSAERPEGSISTLTIQRTEQRDSAMYRCASSSRARSGRITPVQDSPLHFGNGTRLTVT.

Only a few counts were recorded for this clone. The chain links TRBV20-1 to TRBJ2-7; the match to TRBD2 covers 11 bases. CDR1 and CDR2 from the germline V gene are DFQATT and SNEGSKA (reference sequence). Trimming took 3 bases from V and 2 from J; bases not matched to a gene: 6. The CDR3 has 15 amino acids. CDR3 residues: CSASGRLAGTYEQYF. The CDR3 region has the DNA TGCAGTGCTAGTGGGAGACTAGCGGGAACCTACGAGCAGTACTTC.

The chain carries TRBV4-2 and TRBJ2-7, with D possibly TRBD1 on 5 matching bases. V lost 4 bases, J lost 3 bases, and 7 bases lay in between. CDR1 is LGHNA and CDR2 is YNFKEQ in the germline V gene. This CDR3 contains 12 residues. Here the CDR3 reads CASSRDSYEQYF. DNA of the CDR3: TGTGCCAGCAGCCGCGACAGCTACGAGCAGTACTTC.

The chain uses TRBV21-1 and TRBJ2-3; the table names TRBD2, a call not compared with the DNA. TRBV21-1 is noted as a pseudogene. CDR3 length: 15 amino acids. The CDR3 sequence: CASSKDRTYTDTQYF. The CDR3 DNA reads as TGTGCCAGCAGCAAAGATCGTACCTACACAGATACGCAGTATTTT.

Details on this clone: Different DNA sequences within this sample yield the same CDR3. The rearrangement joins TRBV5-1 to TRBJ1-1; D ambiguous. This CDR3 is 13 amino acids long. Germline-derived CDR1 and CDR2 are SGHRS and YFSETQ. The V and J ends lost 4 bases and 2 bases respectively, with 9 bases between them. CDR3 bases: TGCGCCAGCAGCGGTACAGTAAACACTGAAGCTTTCTTT. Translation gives CASSGTVNTEAFF.

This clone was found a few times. CDR3 bases: TGTGCCACCAGTGATCCCCACCTATCCCCCGAGCAGTACTTC. Amino acids: CATSDPHLSPEQYF. The J gene is TRBJ2-7, the V gene TRBV24-1, with D unclear. CDR1 and CDR2 from the germline V gene are KGHDR and SFDVKD. The CDR3 runs to 14 residues. Trimming removed 3 bases at V and 6 bases at J, with 14 bases between.

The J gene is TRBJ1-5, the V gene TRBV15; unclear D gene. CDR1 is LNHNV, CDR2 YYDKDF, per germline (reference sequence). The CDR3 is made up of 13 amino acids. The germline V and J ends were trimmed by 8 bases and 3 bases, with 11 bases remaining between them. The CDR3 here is CATLAEFNQPQHF. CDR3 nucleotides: TGTGCCACCTTGGCAGAATTCAATCAGCCCCAGCATTTT.

The CDR3 nucleotides are TGTGCCAGCAGATCCGGGACAGCCATGAACACTGAAGCTTTCTTT. Translating it yields CASRSGTAMNTEAFF. The chain employs TRBV28 and TRBJ1-1; 7 nucleotides align to TRBD1. CDR1 and CDR2 (germline): MDHEN, SYDVKM. CDR3 length equals 15 residues. The V segment lost 6 bases and the J segment 0 bases; nucleotides outside the gene matches: 7.

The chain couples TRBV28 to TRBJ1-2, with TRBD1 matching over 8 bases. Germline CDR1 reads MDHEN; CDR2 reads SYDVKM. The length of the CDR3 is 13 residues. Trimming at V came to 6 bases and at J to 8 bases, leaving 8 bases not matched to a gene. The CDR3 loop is CASSTDRAGGYTF. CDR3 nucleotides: TGTGCCAGCAGCACGGACAGGGCAGGCGGCTACACCTTC.

CDR3 in DNA: TGTGCCAGCAGTTCTATCGGGACAGGGGGCCTTAACTATGGCTACACCTTC. It translates to CASSSIGTGGLNYGYTF. The chain links TRBV3-1 (or the pseudogene TRBV3-2) to TRBJ1-2; 12 bases are shared with TRBD1. Unmatched junction bases numbered 9, after V lost 6 bases and J lost 1 base. The germline CDR1 and CDR2 sequences are LGHDT and YNNKEL (reference sequence). The CDR3 consists of 17 residues.

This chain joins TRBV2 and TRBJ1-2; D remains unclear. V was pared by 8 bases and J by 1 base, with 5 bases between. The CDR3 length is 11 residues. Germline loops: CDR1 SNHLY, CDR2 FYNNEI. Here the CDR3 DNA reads TGTGCCAGCCGCGGTAACTATGGCTACACCTTC. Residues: CASRGNYGYTF.

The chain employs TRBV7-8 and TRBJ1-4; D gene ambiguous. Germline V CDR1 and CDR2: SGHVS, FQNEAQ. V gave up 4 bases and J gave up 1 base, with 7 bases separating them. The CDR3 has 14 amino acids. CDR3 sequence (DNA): TGTGCCAGCAGCTACAGAGAAACTAATGAAAAACTGTTTTTT. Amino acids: CASSYRETNEKLFF.

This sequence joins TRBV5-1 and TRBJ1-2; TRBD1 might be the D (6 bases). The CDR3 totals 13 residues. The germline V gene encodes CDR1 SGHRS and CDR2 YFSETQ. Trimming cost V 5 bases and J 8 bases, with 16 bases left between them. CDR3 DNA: TGCGCCAGCAGGATCGCACAGGGTGGCGGCTACACCTTC. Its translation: CASRIAQGGGYTF.

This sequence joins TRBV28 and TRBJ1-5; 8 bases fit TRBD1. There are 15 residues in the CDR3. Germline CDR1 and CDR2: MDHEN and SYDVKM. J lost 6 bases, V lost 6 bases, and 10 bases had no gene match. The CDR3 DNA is TGTGCCAGCAGAAATAACCAGGGGGCGCTTCAGCCCCAGCATTTT. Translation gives CASRNNQGALQPQHF.

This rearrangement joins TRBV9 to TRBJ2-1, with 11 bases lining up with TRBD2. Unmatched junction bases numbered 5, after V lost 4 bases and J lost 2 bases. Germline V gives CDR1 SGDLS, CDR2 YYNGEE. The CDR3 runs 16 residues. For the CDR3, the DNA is TGTGCCAGCAGCCCCCTAGCGGGGGGAACCTACAATGAGCAGTTCTTC. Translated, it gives CASSPLAGGTYNEQFF.

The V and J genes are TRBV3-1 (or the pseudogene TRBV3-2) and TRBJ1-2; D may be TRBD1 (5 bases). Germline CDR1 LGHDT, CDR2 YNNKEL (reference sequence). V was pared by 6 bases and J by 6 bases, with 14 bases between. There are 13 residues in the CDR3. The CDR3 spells CASSPIGVNGYTF. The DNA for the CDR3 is TGTGCCAGCAGTCCAATAGGGGTAAATGGCTACACCTTC.

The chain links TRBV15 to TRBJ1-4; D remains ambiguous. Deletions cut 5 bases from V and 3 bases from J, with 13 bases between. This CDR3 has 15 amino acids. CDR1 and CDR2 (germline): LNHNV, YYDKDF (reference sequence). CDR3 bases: TGTGCCACCAGCGCCCCGAGTGAGGCTAATGAAAAACTGTTTTTT. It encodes CATSAPSEANEKLFF.

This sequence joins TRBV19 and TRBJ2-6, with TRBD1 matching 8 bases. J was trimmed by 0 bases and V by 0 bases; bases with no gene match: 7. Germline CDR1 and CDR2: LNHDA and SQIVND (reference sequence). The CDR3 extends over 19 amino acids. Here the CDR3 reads CASSIDRQGSGSGANVLTF. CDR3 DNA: TGTGCCAGTAGTATAGACCGACAGGGGTCAGGCTCTGGGGCCAACGTCCTGACTTTC.

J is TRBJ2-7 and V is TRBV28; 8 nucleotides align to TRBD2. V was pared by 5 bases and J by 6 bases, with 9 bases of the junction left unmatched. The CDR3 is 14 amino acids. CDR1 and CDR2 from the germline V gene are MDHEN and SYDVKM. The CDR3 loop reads CASSLGLGAAEQYF. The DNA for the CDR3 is TGTGCCAGCAGTCTGGGACTAGGTGCGGCCGAGCAGTACTTC.

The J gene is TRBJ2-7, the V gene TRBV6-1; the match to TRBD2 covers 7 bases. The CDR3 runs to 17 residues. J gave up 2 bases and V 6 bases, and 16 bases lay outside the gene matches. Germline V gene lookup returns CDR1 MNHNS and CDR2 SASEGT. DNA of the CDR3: TGTGCCAGCAGCGAATCCACCGGGACTATACTGGCCTACGAGCAGTACTTC. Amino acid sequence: CASSESTGTILAYEQYF.